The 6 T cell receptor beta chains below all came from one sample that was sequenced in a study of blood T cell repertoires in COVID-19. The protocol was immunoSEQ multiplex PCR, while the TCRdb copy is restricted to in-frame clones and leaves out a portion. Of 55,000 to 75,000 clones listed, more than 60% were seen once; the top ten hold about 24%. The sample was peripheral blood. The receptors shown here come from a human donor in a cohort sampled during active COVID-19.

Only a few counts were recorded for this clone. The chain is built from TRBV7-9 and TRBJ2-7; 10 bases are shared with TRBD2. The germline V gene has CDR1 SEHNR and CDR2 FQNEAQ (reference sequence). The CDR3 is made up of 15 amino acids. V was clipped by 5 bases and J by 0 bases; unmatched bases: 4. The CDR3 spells CASSPGTSASYEQYF. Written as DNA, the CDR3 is TGTGCCAGCAGCCCCGGGACTAGCGCCTCCTACGAGCAGTACTTC.

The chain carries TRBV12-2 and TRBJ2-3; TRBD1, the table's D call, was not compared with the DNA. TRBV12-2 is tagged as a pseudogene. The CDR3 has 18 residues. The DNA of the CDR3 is TGTGCAAGTCGCTTAGGAGGCCCCGACAGGGTTGGCACAGATACGCAGTATTTT. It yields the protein CASRLGGPDRVGTDTQYF.

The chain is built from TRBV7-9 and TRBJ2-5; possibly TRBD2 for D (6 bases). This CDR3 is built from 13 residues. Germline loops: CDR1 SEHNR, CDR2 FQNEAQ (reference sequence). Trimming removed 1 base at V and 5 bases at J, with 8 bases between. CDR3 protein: CASSLGLAETQYF. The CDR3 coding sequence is TGTGCCAGCAGCTTAGGGCTAGCGGAGACCCAGTACTTC.

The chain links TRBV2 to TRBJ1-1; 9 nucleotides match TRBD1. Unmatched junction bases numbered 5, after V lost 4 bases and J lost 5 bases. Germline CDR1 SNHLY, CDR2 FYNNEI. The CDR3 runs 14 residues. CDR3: CASSADRGGTEAFF. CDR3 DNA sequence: TGTGCCAGCAGTGCGGACAGGGGAGGGACTGAAGCTTTCTTT.

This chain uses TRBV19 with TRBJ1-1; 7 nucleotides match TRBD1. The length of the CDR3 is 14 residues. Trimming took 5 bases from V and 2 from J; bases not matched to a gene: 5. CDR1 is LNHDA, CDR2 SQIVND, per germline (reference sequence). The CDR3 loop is CASSFNRGNTEAFF. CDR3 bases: TGTGCCAGTAGTTTTAACAGGGGCAACACTGAAGCTTTCTTT. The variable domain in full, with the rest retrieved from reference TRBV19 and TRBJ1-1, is DGGITQSPKYLFRKEGQNVTLSCEQNLNHDAMYWYRQDPGQGLRLIYYSQIVNDFQKGDIAEGYSVSREKKESFPLTVTSAQKNPTAFYLCASSFNRGNTEAFFGQGTRLTVV.

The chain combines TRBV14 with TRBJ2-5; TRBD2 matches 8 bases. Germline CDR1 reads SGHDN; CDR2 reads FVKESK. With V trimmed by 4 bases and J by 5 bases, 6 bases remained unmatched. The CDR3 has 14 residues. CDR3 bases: TGTGCCAGCAGCCCACTAGCGGCGGGGGAGACCCAGTACTTC. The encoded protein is CASSPLAAGETQYF.